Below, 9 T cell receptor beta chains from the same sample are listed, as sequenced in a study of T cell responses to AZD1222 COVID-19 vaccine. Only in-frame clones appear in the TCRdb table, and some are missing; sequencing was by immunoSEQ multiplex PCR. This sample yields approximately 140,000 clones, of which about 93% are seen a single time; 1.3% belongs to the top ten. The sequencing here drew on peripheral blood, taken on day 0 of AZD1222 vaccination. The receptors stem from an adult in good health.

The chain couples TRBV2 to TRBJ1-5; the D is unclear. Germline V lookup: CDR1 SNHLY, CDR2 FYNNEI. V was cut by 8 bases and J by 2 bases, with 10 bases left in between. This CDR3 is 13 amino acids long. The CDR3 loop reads CASGEGRNQPQHF. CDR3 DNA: TGTGCCAGCGGGGAAGGTCGCAATCAGCCCCAGCATTTT.

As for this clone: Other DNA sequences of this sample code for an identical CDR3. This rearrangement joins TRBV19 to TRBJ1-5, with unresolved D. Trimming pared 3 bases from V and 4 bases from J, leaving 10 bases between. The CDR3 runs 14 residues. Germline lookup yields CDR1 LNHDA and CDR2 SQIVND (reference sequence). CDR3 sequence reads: CASSITGSNQPQHF. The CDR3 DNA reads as TGTGCCAGTAGTATCACCGGCTCTAATCAGCCCCAGCATTTT.

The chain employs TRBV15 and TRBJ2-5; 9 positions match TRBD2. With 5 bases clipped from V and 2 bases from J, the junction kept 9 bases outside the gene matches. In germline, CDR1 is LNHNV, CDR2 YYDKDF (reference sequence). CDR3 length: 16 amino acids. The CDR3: CATSPAGGRRQETQYF. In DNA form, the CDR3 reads TGTGCCACCAGCCCAGCGGGGGGCCGAAGGCAAGAGACCCAGTACTTC. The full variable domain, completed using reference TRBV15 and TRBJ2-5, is DAMVIQNPRYQVTQFGKPVTLSCSQTLNHNVMYWYQQKSSQAPKLLFHYYDKDFNNEADTPDNFQSRRPNTSFCFLDIRSPGLGDTAMYLCATSPAGGRRQETQYFGPGTRLLVL.

CDR3 DNA: TGTGCCAGCAGTTACCGCGGGAGTCGGACAGATACGCAGTATTTT. It specifies CASSYRGSRTDTQYF. V usage is TRBV6-5 and J usage is TRBJ2-3, with 7 nucleotides matching TRBD2. The V segment lost 2 bases and the J segment 3 bases; nucleotides outside the gene matches: 5. Germline CDR1 MNHEY, CDR2 SVGAGI. This CDR3 has 15 amino acids.

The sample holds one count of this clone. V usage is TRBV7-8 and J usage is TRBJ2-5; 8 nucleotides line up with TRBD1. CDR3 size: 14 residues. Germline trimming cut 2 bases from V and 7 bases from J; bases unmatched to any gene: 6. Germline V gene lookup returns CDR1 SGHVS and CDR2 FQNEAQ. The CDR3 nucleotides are TGTGCCAGCAGCTTAAGGCAGGGGGCGGGGACCCAGTACTTC. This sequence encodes CASSLRQGAGTQYF.

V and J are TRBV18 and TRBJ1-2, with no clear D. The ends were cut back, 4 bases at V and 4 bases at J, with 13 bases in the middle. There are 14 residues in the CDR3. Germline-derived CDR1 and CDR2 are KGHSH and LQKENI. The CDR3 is CASSLEGQPYGYTF. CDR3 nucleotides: TGTGCCAGCTCACTAGAGGGTCAACCCTATGGCTACACCTTC.

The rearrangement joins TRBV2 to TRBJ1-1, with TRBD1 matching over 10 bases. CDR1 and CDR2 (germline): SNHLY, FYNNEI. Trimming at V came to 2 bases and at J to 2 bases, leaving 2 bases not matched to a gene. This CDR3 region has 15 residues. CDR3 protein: CASSERDRGNTEAFF. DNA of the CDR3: TGTGCCAGCAGTGAAAGGGACAGGGGAAACACTGAAGCTTTCTTT.

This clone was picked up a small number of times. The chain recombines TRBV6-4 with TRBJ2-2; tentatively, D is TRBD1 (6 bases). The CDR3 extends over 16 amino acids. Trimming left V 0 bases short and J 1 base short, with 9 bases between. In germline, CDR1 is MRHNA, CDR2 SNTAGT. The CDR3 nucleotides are TGTGCCAGCAGTGACTCGGTACAGGGGAACACCGGGGAGCTGTTTTTT. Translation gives CASSDSVQGNTGELFF.

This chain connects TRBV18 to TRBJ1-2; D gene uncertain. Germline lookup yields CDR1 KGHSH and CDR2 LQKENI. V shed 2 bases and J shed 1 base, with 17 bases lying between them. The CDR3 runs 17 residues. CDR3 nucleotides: TGTGCCAGCTCACCATTTGGAGGCATACTCGATAACTATGGCTACACCTTC. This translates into CASSPFGGILDNYGYTF.